The 18 T cell receptor beta chains listed next were all sequenced from one sample in a study of blood T cell repertoires in COVID-19. TCRdb's table, derived via immunoSEQ multiplex PCR, lists solely in-frame clones and lacks some. There are some 150,000 clones in the sample; 70% to 90% occur only once, and over 2% lies in the top ten. Sequenced sample: peripheral blood. These receptors came from a woman aged 70-85 years with acute or convalescent COVID-19.

The chain is built from TRBV5-8 and TRBJ2-6; TRBD2 is a possible D gene (6 bases). CDR1 and CDR2 from the germline V gene are SGHTS and YDEGEE. CDR3 length: 17 residues. The V end was cut by 3 bases, the J end by 4 bases, with 17 bases between. As DNA, the CDR3 is TGTGCCAGCAGCTCTTCAAATACCGCGGGGGGGGCCAACGTCCTGACTTTC. Translated, it gives CASSSSNTAGGANVLTF.

CDR3 nucleotide sequence: TGTGCCAGCAGCTTAGGAGTTTTTGCTCAGCCCCAGCATTTT. This encodes CASSLGVFAQPQHF. The chain combines TRBV7-2 with TRBJ1-5; D is ambiguous. Per the germline V gene, CDR1 is SGHTA and CDR2 is FQGNSA. Trimming took 1 base from V and 6 from J, leaving 10 bases between them. The CDR3 has 14 amino acids.

This clone was recorded only once. This rearrangement joins TRBV18 to TRBJ1-1; D gene ambiguous. From germline, CDR1 is KGHSH and CDR2 LQKENI. V lost 0 bases to trimming and J lost 1 base, with 6 bases between them. The CDR3 is 14 amino acids. The CDR3 DNA follows: TGTGCCAGCTCACCACCGGCTAGGAACACTGAAGCTTTCTTT. This sequence encodes CASSPPARNTEAFF.

The chain couples TRBV28 to TRBJ1-2, with D unclear. In germline, CDR1 is MDHEN, CDR2 SYDVKM. There are 12 residues in the CDR3. Trimming shortened V by 6 bases and J by 5 bases, and 10 bases separated the two germline ends. The chain's CDR3 is CASSDMVYGYTF. The DNA for the CDR3 is TGTGCCAGCAGCGACATGGTTTATGGCTACACCTTC.

The chain employs TRBV19 and TRBJ2-3; 8 nucleotides align to TRBD1. Trimming cost V 5 bases and J 5 bases; bases outside gene matches: 9. The CDR3 contains 15 residues. Germline V gives CDR1 LNHDA, CDR2 SQIVND (reference sequence). The DNA of the CDR3 is TGTGCCAGTAGTTTGGCAGGGGGCGCAAGAGATACGCAGTATTTT. It specifies CASSLAGGARDTQYF.

CDR3 coding DNA: TGTGCCAGCAGATTGACAGGCTACACTGAAGCTTTCTTT. This translates into CASRLTGYTEAFF. The chain recombines TRBV28 with TRBJ1-1, with D perhaps TRBD1 (6 bases). This CDR3 has 13 residues. V lost 6 bases to trimming and J lost 3 bases, with 11 bases between them. Germline CDR1 reads MDHEN; CDR2 reads SYDVKM.

V and J are TRBV19 and TRBJ2-6, with D unresolved. V lost 3 bases and J lost 1, with 7 bases in between. Germline V lookup: CDR1 LNHDA, CDR2 SQIVND (reference sequence). CDR3 size: 15 residues. The CDR3 DNA follows: TGTGCCAGTAGTATTGGCGGTTCTGGGGCCAACGTCCTGACTTTC. Encoded protein: CASSIGGSGANVLTF.

The chain recombines TRBV5-6 with TRBJ1-2; no clear D gene. Trimming pared 5 bases from V and 2 bases from J, leaving 13 bases between. The CDR3 sequence is 14 residues long. The germline V gene has CDR1 SGHDT and CDR2 YYEEEE. CDR3: CASRRGSRNYGYTF. The CDR3, as DNA: TGTGCCAGCAGACGCGGTAGTCGCAACTATGGCTACACCTTC.

This CDR3 reads CASGTSGPYNSPLHF. The CDR3 DNA follows: TGTGCCAGCGGGACTTCTGGACCCTATAATTCACCCCTCCACTTT. The chain uses TRBV6-6 and TRBJ1-6, with D possibly being TRBD1 (5 bases). The CDR3 loop spans 15 amino acids. CDR1 is MNHNY and CDR2 is SVGAGI in the germline V gene (reference sequence). The V gene lost 8 bases and the J gene lost 2 bases, with 13 bases spanning the gap.

V is TRBV4-3 and J is TRBJ1-2, with 9 bases matching TRBD1. V was clipped by 2 bases and J by 8 bases; unmatched bases: 9. This CDR3 comprises 15 residues. In germline, CDR1 is LGHNA, CDR2 YSLEER. The CDR3 sequence: CASSQSEQGARGYTF. The CDR3 nucleotides read TGCGCCAGCAGCCAATCGGAACAGGGGGCGCGGGGCTACACCTTC.

The V call is TRBV7-2, the J call TRBJ2-5; perhaps TRBD1 as D (6 bases). This CDR3 has 15 amino acids. CDR1 is SGHTA and CDR2 is FQGNSA in the germline V gene. Trimming took off 1 base at V and 2 bases at J, with 11 bases between the two ends. The CDR3 reads CASSLVGRGQETQYF. As DNA, the CDR3 is TGTGCCAGCAGCTTAGTGGGCAGGGGACAAGAGACCCAGTACTTC.

This clone was seen only a few times. The rearrangement joins TRBV5-1 to TRBJ1-5, with D perhaps matching TRBD1 (5 bases). Germline CDR1 reads SGHRS; CDR2 reads YFSETQ. The V gene lost 4 bases and the J gene lost 6 bases, with 14 bases spanning the gap. CDR3 size: 14 residues. The chain's CDR3 is CASSEDQGSQPQHF. The CDR3 coding sequence is TGCGCCAGCAGCGAAGACCAGGGATCTCAGCCCCAGCATTTT. Looking up the rest from reference TRBV5-1 and TRBJ1-5 gives the full variable domain: KAGVTQTPRYLIKTRGQQVTLSCSPISGHRSVSWYQQTPGQGLQFLFEYFSETQRNKGNFPGRFSGRQFSNSRSEMNVSTLELGDSALYLCASSEDQGSQPQHFGDGTRLSIL.

The chain links TRBV29-1 to TRBJ1-4; 8 bases map to TRBD1. Losses at the gene ends were 6 bases for V and 6 bases for J; bases not matched to a gene: 9. The CDR3 covers 14 residues. Germline CDR1 and CDR2: SQVTM and ANQGSEA. This chain's CDR3 is CSVEQGQGDEKLFF. DNA of the CDR3: TGCAGCGTCGAGCAAGGACAGGGCGATGAAAAACTGTTTTTT.

This chain connects TRBV4-1 to TRBJ1-2; D gene unclear. This CDR3 has 15 residues. V was clipped by 0 bases and J by 2 bases, with 10 bases between them. Germline assignment: CDR1 MGHRA and CDR2 YSYEKL. This chain's CDR3 is CASSQEGGRNYGYTF. The DNA for the CDR3 is TGCGCCAGCAGCCAAGAAGGAGGGAGAAACTATGGCTACACCTTC.

This clone has a single count. This chain connects TRBV4-2 to TRBJ1-2, with D uncertain. The V end lost 0 bases, the J end lost 5 bases, and 4 bases lay between the germline ends. This CDR3 region has 12 residues. Germline CDR1 and CDR2: LGHNA and YNFKEQ. The DNA for the CDR3 is TGTGCCAGCAGCCAAGACAGTTATGGCTACACCTTC. It yields the protein CASSQDSYGYTF.

The V call is TRBV3-1 (or the pseudogene TRBV3-2), the J call TRBJ1-5; tentatively, D is TRBD1 (6 bases). Trimming took off 1 base at V and 4 bases at J, with 8 bases between the two ends. The germline V gene has CDR1 LGHDT and CDR2 YNNKEL (reference sequence). The CDR3 runs 14 residues. The CDR3 region has the DNA TGTGCCAGCAGCCAAGGGGACACAAATCAGCCCCAGCATTTT. Translating gives CASSQGDTNQPQHF.

This rearrangement joins TRBV2 to TRBJ2-7; D perhaps matches TRBD1 (5 bases). CDR3 length: 14 residues. V was trimmed by 7 bases and J by 3 bases, leaving 16 bases between them. Germline CDR1 and CDR2: SNHLY and FYNNEI. CDR3 in DNA: TGTGCCAGCATTGAGGACATTCGGATCTACGAGCAGTACGTC. Protein sequence: CASIEDIRIYEQYV.

J is TRBJ1-2 and V is TRBV5-1; 8 bases fit TRBD1. J lost 4 bases, V lost 2 bases, and 4 bases had no gene match. Germline CDR1 and CDR2: SGHRS and YFSETQ. The CDR3 contains 14 residues. The CDR3 spells CASSFTGGSYGYTF. CDR3 DNA: TGCGCCAGCAGCTTTACAGGGGGAAGCTATGGCTACACCTTC.